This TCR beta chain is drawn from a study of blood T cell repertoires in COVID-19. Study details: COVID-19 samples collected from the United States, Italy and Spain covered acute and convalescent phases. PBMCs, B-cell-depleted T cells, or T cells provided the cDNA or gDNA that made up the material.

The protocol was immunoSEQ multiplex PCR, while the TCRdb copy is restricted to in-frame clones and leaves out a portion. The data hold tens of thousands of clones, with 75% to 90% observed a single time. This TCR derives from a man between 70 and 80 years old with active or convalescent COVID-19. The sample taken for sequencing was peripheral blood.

The CDR3 protein is CASSLRARGTSNQPQHF. The CDR3, as DNA: TGTGCCAGCAGCTTAAGGGCCAGGGGGACTAGCAATCAGCCCCAGCATTTT. This chain links TRBV7-6 with TRBJ1-5; 7 nucleotides agree with TRBD1. With 2 bases clipped from V and 0 bases from J, the junction kept 7 bases outside the gene matches. CDR1 is SGHVS, CDR2 FNYEAQ, per germline. This CDR3 comprises 17 residues.